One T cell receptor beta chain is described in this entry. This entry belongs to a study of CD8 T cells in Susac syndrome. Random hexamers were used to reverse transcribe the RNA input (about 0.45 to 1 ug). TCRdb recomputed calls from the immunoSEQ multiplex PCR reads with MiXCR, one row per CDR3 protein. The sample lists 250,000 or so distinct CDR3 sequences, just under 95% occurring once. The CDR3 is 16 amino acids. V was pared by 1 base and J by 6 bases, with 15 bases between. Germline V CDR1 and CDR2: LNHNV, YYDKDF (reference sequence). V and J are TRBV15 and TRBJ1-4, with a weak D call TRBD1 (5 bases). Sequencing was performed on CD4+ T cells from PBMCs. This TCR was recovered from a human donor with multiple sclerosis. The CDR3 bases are TGTGCCACCAGCAGAGTGTTAGGGGTTGGATATGAAAAACTGTTTTTT. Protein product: CATSRVLGVGYEKLFF. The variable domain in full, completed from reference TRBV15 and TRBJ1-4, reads DAMVIQNPRYQVTQFGKPVTLSCSQTLNHNVMYWYQQKSSQAPKLLFHYYDKDFNNEADTPDNFQSRRPNTSFCFLDIRSPGLGDTAMYLCATSRVLGVGYEKLFFGSGTQLSVL.